This TCR beta chain was sequenced during a study of shared clonotypes between healthy human individuals. Trimming shortened V by 0 bases and J by 4 bases, and 13 bases separated the two germline ends. CDR3 length: 15 residues. From germline, CDR1 is LGHNA and CDR2 YNFKEQ. Profiling relied on immunoSEQ multiplex PCR, and the TCRdb table lists in-frame clones only, not all of them. Here the sample spans 650,000 to 700,000 clones, around 90% being singletons. This clonotype was sampled from a young man in good health. Some clones in this sample may be carry-over from other donors' samples. The sequenced sample was memory CD8+ T cells from PBMCs. The sample's subset: CD45RO+ cells pooled with CCR7-negative TemRA cells. The genes are TRBV4-2 and TRBJ2-7; either TRBD1 or TRBD2 may supply D (5 bases each). CDR3 amino acids: CASSQDLRGRYEQYF. The CDR3, as DNA: TGTGCCAGCAGCCAAGATCTGAGGGGACGGTACGAGCAGTACTTC.